Shown below are 18 T cell receptor beta chains from a single sample sequenced in a study of shared clonotypes between healthy human individuals. TCRdb keeps only in-frame clones here, not all; method: immunoSEQ multiplex PCR. The sample has some 1 million clones, 65% to 75% seen once. The sample taken for sequencing was memory CD4+ T cells sorted from blood. Regarding subset: CD45RA-negative fraction. The receptor source for this set is a man aged 18 to 30 in good health.

The rearrangement joins TRBV6-6 to TRBJ1-4; D perhaps matches TRBD1 (6 bases). V lost 6 bases and J 8 bases, leaving 19 bases between the germline ends. The CDR3 spans 15 residues. CDR1 and CDR2 (germline): MNHNY, SVGAGI (reference sequence). CDR3 sequence (DNA): TGTGCCAGCAGACACGAAGGGGGAGGAAAAGAAAAACTGTTTTTT. Encoded protein: CASRHEGGGKEKLFF.

V gene TRBV27 combines with J gene TRBJ1-2; perhaps TRBD1 as D (6 bases). This CDR3 is 13 amino acids long. The V end lost 9 bases, the J end lost 2 bases, and 13 bases lay between the germline ends. Germline assignment: CDR1 MNHEY and CDR2 SMNVEV (reference sequence). The CDR3 is CASRDRRNYGYTF. The CDR3 DNA is TGTGCCAGTCGAGACAGGAGGAACTATGGCTACACCTTC.

The chain employs TRBV5-6 and TRBJ2-3; a possible D gene is TRBD2 (5 bases). Germline assignment: CDR1 SGHDT and CDR2 YYEEEE. The length of the CDR3 is 18 residues. The V and J ends lost 2 bases and 2 bases respectively, with 21 bases between them. The CDR3 here is CASSFFSGVITYTDTQYF. In DNA, the CDR3 is TGTGCCAGCAGCTTTTTTTCCGGGGTCATCACCTACACAGATACGCAGTATTTT. Full variable domain (rest looked up from reference TRBV5-6 and TRBJ2-3): DAGVTQSPTHLIKTRGQQVTLRCSPKSGHDTVSWYQQALGQGPQFIFQYYEEEERQRGNFPDRFSGHQFPNYSSELNVNALLLGDSALYLCASSFFSGVITYTDTQYFGPGTRLTVL.

The gene calls are TRBV2 and TRBJ2-7, with 14 bases aligning to TRBD2. Germline V gene lookup returns CDR1 SNHLY and CDR2 FYNNEI. With 9 bases clipped from V and 6 bases from J, the junction kept 4 bases outside the gene matches. The CDR3 length is 13 residues. The CDR3 sequence: CASGTSGSSEQYF. The CDR3 DNA reads as TGTGCCAGTGGGACTAGCGGGAGTTCCGAGCAGTACTTC.

The chain links TRBV10-1 to TRBJ2-7; the D is unclear. With 6 bases removed from V and 2 bases from J, the gap between germline ends came to 17 bases. This CDR3 has 15 amino acids. The germline CDR1 and CDR2 sequences are WNHNN and SYGVQD (reference sequence). CDR3 protein: CASSQGVGNPYEQYF. The CDR3 DNA follows: TGCGCCAGCAGCCAAGGCGTAGGGAACCCCTACGAGCAGTACTTC.

V gene TRBV5-4 combines with J gene TRBJ1-2, with TRBD1 matching over 10 bases. After removal of 2 bases from V and 8 bases from J, the junction contained 9 bases not matched to a gene. In germline, CDR1 is SGHNT, CDR2 YYREEE (reference sequence). CDR3 size: 15 residues. The CDR3 spells CASSLDWDRGGGYTF. Written as DNA, the CDR3 is TGTGCCAGCAGCTTAGATTGGGACAGGGGAGGCGGCTACACCTTC.

This sequence joins TRBV19 and TRBJ2-1, with 7 bases matching TRBD1. After removal of 11 bases from V and 4 bases from J, the junction contained 11 bases not matched to a gene. In germline, CDR1 is LNHDA, CDR2 SQIVND (reference sequence). The CDR3 runs 14 residues. Written as DNA, the CDR3 is TGTGCCTCACACCGGGACAGCTTTTACAATGAGCAGTTCTTC. Its protein product is CASHRDSFYNEQFF.

This sequence joins TRBV5-1 and TRBJ2-7; D unresolved. This CDR3 region has 14 residues. Germline V gives CDR1 SGHRS, CDR2 YFSETQ. V lost 3 bases and J lost 2, with 12 bases in between. The CDR3 spells CASSSTHYTYEQYF. DNA of the CDR3: TGCGCCAGCAGCTCTACACATTATACCTACGAGCAGTACTTC.

The gene calls are TRBV6-1 and TRBJ1-5; 7 bases map to TRBD1. The length of the CDR3 is 14 residues. CDR1 is MNHNS, CDR2 SASEGT, per germline. V shed 11 bases and J 6 bases; nucleotides not matched to a gene: 13. The CDR3 sequence is CAGSGGMAIQPQHF. The CDR3 nucleotides are TGTGCCGGTTCAGGGGGAATGGCGATTCAGCCCCAGCATTTT.

This chain connects TRBV6-1 to TRBJ2-5, with D possibly TRBD1 on 7 matching bases. This CDR3 has 14 residues. The V gene's germline CDR1 is MNHNS and CDR2 SASEGT. V was clipped by 3 bases and J by 4 bases, with 12 bases between them. The CDR3 reads CASSDRRGLETQYF. The CDR3 nucleotides read TGTGCCAGCAGTGATAGGAGGGGGCTAGAGACCCAGTACTTC.

The chain employs TRBV7-3 and TRBJ2-2, with D unclear. The CDR3 is 13 amino acids. The ends were cut back, 3 bases at V and 1 base at J, with 3 bases in the middle. Looked up from germline, CDR1 is SGHTA and CDR2 is FQGTGA. The CDR3 sequence is CASSFGNTGELFF. CDR3 nucleotide sequence: TGTGCCAGCAGCTTTGGGAACACCGGGGAGCTGTTTTTT.

This clone was observed once. The rearrangement uses TRBV10-2 and TRBJ1-5, with D possibly matching TRBD1 (5 bases). This CDR3 comprises 15 residues. From germline, CDR1 is WSHSY and CDR2 SAAADI. The ends were cut back, 3 bases at V and 3 bases at J, with 12 bases in the middle. The CDR3 DNA reads TGCGCCAGCAGTGACCCCAGACAGCCCAATCAGCCCCAGCATTTT. It yields the protein CASSDPRQPNQPQHF.

The chain employs TRBV10-3 and TRBJ2-3, with D possibly TRBD2 on 6 matching bases. Trimming left V 7 bases short and J 3 bases short, with 20 bases between. The length of the CDR3 is 16 residues. From germline, CDR1 is ENHRY and CDR2 SYGVKD. The CDR3 coding sequence is TGTGCCATCAACCAGGTGGGGCGGGATGGAACAGATACGCAGTATTTT. This sequence encodes CAINQVGRDGTDTQYF.

This sequence joins TRBV11-2 and TRBJ1-5; D is unresolved. Germline values: CDR1 SGHAT, CDR2 FQNNGV. This CDR3 contains 14 residues. Trimming took off 5 bases at V and 1 base at J, with 9 bases between the two ends. In DNA form, the CDR3 reads TGTGCCAGCAGCCTGACGGGGAGCAATCAGCCCCAGCATTTT. This encodes CASSLTGSNQPQHF.

This sequence joins TRBV27 and TRBJ1-2, with unresolved D. This CDR3 spans 10 amino acids. The V gene's germline CDR1 is MNHEY and CDR2 SMNVEV (reference sequence). V lost 6 bases to trimming and J lost 3 bases, with 2 bases between them. The DNA for the CDR3 is TGTGCCAGCAGCCACTATGGCTACACCTTC. Its translation: CASSHYGYTF.

Ten or more counts support this clone. V usage is TRBV6-6 and J usage is TRBJ2-7, with 11 nucleotides matching TRBD2. The junction had 3 bases not matched to a gene; V was cut back by 6 bases and J by 2 bases. There are 14 residues in the CDR3. Germline CDR1 reads MNHNY; CDR2 reads SVGAGI (reference sequence). The CDR3: CASRLAGGAYEQYF. CDR3 bases: TGTGCCAGCAGGCTAGCGGGGGGCGCCTACGAGCAGTACTTC.

V and J are TRBV2 and TRBJ1-3; D not certain. CDR1 and CDR2 (germline): SNHLY, FYNNEI. This CDR3 has 11 amino acids. The V gene lost 5 bases and the J gene lost 9 bases, with 8 bases spanning the gap. The CDR3 loop reads CASSFATTIYF. For the CDR3, the DNA is TGTGCCAGCAGTTTTGCAACCACCATATATTTT.

This clone was seen a single time. The CDR3 sequence is CASTRKAGDTGELFF. The CDR3 DNA reads as TGTGCCAGCACCCGGAAAGCGGGGGACACCGGGGAGCTGTTTTTT. This chain links TRBV2 with TRBJ2-2, with 8 positions matching TRBD2. In germline, CDR1 is SNHLY, CDR2 FYNNEI. Losses at the gene ends were 7 bases for V and 3 bases for J; bases not matched to a gene: 7. The CDR3 totals 15 residues.